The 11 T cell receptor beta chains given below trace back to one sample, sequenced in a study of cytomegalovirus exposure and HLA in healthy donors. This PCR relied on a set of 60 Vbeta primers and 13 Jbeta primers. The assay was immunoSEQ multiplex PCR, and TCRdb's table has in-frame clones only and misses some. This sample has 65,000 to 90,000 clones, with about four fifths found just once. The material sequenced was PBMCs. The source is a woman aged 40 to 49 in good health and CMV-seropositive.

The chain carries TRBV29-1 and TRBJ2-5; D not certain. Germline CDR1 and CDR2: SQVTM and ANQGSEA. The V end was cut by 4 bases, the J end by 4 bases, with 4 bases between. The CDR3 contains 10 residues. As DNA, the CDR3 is TGCAGCGTTGCCTCAGAGACCCAGTACTTC. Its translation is CSVASETQYF.

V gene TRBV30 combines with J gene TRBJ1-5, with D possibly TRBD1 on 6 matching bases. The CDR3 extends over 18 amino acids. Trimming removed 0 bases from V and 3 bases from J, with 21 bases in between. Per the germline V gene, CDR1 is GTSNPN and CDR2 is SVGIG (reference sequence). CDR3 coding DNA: TGTGCCTGGAGTGTACGAAAACAGGGAGTATGGGACAATCAGCCCCAGCATTTT. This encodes CAWSVRKQGVWDNQPQHF.

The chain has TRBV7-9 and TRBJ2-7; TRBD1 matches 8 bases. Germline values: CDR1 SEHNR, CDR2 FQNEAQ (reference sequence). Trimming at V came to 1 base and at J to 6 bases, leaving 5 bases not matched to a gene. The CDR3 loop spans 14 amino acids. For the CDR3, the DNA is TGTGCCAGCAGCTTAGTGCAGGGGGCTTCCGAGCAGTACTTC. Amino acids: CASSLVQGASEQYF.

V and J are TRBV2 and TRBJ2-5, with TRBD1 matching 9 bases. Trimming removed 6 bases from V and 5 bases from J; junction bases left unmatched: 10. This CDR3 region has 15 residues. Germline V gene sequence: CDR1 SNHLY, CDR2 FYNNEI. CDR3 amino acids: CASRDWTGAWETQYF. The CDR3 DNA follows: TGTGCCAGCAGGGATTGGACAGGGGCGTGGGAGACCCAGTACTTC.

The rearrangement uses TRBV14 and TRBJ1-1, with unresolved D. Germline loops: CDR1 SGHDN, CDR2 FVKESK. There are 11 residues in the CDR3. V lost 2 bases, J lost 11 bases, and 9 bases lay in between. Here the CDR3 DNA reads TGTGCCAGCAGCCAACGGAGTGGGGCTTTCTTT. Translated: CASSQRSGAFF.

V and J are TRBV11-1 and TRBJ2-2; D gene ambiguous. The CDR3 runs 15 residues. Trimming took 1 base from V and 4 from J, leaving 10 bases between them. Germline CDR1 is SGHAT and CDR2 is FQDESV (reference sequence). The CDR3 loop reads CASSLESLGTGELFF. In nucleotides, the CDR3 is TGTGCCAGCAGCTTAGAAAGTCTAGGCACCGGGGAGCTGTTTTTT.

CDR3 amino acids: CASSYQGALSSYEQYF. DNA for the CDR3: TGTGCCAGCAGTTATCAGGGGGCCCTTAGCTCCTACGAGCAGTACTTC. The chain employs TRBV6-5 and TRBJ2-7, with 8 bases fitting TRBD1. Germline-derived CDR1 and CDR2 are MNHEY and SVGAGI. This CDR3 contains 16 residues. The V segment lost 3 bases and the J segment 0 bases; nucleotides outside the gene matches: 7.

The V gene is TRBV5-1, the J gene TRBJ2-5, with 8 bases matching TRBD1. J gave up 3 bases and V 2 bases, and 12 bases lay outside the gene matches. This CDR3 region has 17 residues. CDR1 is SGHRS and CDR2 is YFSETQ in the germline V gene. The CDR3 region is CASSLFPDRGLEETQYF. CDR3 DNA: TGCGCCAGCAGCTTATTCCCCGACAGGGGTTTGGAAGAGACCCAGTACTTC.

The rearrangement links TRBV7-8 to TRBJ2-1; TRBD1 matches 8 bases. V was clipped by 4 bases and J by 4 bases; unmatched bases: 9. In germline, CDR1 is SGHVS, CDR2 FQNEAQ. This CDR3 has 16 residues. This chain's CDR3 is CASSSRTGPKYNEQFF. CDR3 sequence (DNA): TGTGCCAGCAGCTCTCGGACAGGGCCCAAGTACAATGAGCAGTTCTTC.

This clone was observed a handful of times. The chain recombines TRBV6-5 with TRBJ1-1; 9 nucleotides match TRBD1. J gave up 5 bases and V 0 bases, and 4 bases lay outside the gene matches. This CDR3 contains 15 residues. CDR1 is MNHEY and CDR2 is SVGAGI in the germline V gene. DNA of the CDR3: TGTGCCAGCAGTTACTCAGGGACAGGGAGGACTGAAGCTTTCTTT. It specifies CASSYSGTGRTEAFF.

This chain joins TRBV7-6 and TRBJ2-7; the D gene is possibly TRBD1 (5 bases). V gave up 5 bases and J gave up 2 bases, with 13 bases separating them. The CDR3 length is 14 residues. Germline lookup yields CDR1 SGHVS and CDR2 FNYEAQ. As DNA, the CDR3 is TGTGCCAGCAGCGCAAGGGGTAGTACCTACGAGCAGTACTTC. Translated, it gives CASSARGSTYEQYF.